The present TCR beta chain was sequenced within a study of CD8 T cells in Susac syndrome. RNA was extracted with the RNeasy kit, and a quantity of about 0.45 to 1 ug was reverse transcribed using random hexamers. The CDR3 of TCR beta was amplified by immunoSEQ multiplex PCR across 54 Vbeta and 13 Jbeta. In TCRdb, the immunoSEQ multiplex PCR reads were re-called with MiXCR into one record per CDR3 protein. The sample has over 120,000 distinct CDR3 sequences, around 94% seen once; the top ten hold under 0.095%. The J segment lost 5 bases and the V segment lost 5 bases, leaving 5 bases of the junction unmatched. Germline V gene data show CDR1 as DFQATT and CDR2 as SNEGSKA (reference sequence). The CDR3 is 13 residues long.

This TCR was sampled from a human donor in good health. This chain connects TRBV20-1 to TRBJ2-3, with 9 bases identical to TRBD1. Sequenced input: CD4+ T cells from PBMCs. CDR3 nucleotide sequence: TGCAGTGCTTACTCGACAGGGGGAGATACGCAGTATTTT. Its translation: CSAYSTGGDTQYF.